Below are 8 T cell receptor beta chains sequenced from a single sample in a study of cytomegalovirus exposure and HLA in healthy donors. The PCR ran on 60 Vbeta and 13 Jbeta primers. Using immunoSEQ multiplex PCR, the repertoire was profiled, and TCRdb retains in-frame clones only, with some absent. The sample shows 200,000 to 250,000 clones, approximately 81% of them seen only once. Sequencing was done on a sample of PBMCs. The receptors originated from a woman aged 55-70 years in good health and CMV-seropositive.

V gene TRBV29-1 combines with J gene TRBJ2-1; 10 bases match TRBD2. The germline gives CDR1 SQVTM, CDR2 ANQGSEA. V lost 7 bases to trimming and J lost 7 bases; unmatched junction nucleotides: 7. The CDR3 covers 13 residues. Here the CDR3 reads CSAGLAVINEQFF. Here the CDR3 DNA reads TGCAGCGCTGGACTAGCGGTTATTAATGAGCAGTTCTTC.

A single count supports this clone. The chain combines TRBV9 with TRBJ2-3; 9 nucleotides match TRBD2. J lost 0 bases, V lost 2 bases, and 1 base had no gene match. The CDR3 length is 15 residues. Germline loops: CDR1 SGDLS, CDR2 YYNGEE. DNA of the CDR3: TGTGCCAGCAGCGTGACTAGCGGTAGCACAGATACGCAGTATTTT. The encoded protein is CASSVTSGSTDTQYF.

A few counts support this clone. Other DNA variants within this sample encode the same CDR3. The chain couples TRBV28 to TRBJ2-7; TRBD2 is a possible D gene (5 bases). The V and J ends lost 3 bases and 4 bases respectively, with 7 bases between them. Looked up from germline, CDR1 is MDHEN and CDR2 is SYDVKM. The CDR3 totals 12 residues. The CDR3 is CASSFRGYEQYF. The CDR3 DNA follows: TGTGCCAGCAGTTTTCGGGGATACGAGCAGTACTTC.

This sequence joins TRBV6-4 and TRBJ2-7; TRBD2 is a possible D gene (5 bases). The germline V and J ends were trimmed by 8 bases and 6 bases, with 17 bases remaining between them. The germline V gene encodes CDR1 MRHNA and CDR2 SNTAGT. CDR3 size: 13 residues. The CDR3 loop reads CASPPARGFEQYF. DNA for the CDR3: TGTGCCAGCCCCCCAGCCCGGGGATTCGAGCAGTACTTC.

Here the CDR3 DNA reads TGTGCCAGCAGTGAATGGGGTAGCGGGAGGGGGTCCTACAATGAGCAGTTCTTC. It is translated as CASSEWGSGRGSYNEQFF. The chain employs TRBV25-1 and TRBJ2-1, with 11 bases identical to TRBD2. V lost 1 base and J lost 1; bases outside the gene matches: 6. From germline, CDR1 is MGHDK and CDR2 SYGVNS. The CDR3 loop spans 18 amino acids.

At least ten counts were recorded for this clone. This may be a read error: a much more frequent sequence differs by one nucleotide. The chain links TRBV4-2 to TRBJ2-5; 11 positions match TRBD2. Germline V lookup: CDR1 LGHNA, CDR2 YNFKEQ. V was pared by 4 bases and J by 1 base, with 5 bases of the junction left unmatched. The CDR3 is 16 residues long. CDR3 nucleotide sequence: TGTGCCAGCAGCCCCCGGACTAGCGGGTTCCAAGAGACCCAGTACTTC. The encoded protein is CASSPRTSGFQETQYF.

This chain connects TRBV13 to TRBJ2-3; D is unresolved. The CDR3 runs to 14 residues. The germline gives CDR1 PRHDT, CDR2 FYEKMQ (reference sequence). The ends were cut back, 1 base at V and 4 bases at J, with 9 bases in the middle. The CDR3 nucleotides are TGTGCCAGCAGCTTAGTATCCCGCGCAGATACGCAGTATTTT. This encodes CASSLVSRADTQYF.

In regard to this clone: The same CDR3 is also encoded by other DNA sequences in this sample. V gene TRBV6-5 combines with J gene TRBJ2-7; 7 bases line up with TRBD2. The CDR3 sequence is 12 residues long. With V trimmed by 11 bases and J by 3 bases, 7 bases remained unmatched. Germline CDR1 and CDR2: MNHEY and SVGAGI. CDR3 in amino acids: CASRGVSYEQYF. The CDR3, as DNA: TGTGCCTCCCGGGGGGTGAGCTACGAGCAGTACTTC.